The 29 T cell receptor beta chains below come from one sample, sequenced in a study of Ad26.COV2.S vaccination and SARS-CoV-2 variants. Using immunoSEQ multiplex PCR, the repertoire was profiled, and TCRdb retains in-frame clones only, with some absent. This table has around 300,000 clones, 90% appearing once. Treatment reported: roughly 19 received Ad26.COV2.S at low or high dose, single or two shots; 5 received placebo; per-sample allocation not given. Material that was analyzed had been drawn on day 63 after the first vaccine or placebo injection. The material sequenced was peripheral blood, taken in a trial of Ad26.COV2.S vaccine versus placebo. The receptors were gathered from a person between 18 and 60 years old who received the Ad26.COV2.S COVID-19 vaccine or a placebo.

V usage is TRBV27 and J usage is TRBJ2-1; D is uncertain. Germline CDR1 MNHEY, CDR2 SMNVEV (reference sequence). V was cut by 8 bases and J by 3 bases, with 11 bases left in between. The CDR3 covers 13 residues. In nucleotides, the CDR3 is TGTGCCAGCGCCCTCCGGGTCTACAATGAGCAGTTCTTC. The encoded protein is CASALRVYNEQFF.

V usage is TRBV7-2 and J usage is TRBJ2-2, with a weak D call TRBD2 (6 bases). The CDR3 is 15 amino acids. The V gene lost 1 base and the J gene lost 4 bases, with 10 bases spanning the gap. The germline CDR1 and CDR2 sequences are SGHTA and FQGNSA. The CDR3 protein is CASSLDGRGTGELFF. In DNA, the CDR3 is TGTGCCAGCAGCTTAGATGGGCGGGGCACCGGGGAGCTGTTTTTT. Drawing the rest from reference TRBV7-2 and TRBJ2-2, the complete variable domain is GAGVSQSPSNKVTEKGKDVELRCDPISGHTALYWYRQSLGQGLEFLIYFQGNSAPDKSGLPSDRFSAERTGGSVSTLTIQRTQQEDSAVYLCASSLDGRGTGELFFGEGSRLTVL.

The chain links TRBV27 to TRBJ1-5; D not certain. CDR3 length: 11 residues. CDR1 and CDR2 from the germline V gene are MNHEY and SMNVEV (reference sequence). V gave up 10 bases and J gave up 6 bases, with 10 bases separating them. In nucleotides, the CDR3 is TGTGCCACCAATTCTAGTCAGCCCCAGCATTTT. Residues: CATNSSQPQHF.

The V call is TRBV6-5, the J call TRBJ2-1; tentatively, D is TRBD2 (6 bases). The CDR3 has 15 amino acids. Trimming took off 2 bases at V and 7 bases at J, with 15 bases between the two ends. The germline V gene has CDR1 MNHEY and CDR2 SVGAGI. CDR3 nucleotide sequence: TGTGCCAGCAGTTACGGGGGGAATATTCAAAATGAGCAGTTCTTC. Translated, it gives CASSYGGNIQNEQFF.

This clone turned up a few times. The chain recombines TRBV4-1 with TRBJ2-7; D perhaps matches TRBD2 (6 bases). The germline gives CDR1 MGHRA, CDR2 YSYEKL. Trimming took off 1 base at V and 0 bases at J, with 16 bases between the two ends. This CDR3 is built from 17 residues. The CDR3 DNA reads TGCGCCAGCAGCCAAGCGGGGCGGGGCTCCTACTCCTACGAGCAGTACTTC. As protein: CASSQAGRGSYSYEQYF.

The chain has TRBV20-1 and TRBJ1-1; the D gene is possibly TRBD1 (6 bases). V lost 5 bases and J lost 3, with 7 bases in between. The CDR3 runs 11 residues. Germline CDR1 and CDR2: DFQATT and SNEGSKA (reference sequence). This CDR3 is CSAPGDTEAFF. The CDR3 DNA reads TGCAGTGCTCCAGGGGACACTGAAGCTTTCTTT.

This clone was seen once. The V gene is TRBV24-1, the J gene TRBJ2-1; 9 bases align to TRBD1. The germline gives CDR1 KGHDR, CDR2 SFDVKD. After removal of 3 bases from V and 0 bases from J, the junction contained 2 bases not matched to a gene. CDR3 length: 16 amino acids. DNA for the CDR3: TGTGCCACCAGTGATGGACAGGGGAGCTCCTACAATGAGCAGTTCTTC. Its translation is CATSDGQGSSYNEQFF.

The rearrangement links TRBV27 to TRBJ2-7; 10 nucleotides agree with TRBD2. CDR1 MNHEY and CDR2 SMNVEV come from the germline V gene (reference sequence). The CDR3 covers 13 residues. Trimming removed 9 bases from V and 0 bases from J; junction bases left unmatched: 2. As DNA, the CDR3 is TGTGCCAGTAGCGGGGGGCTCTCCTACGAGCAGTACTTC. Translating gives CASSGGLSYEQYF.

This chain's CDR3 is CASSIGYTYEQYV. The CDR3 region has the DNA TGTGCCAGTAGTATAGGTTATACCTACGAGCAGTACGTC. The chain joins TRBV19 to TRBJ2-7; D not resolved. There are 13 residues in the CDR3. Trimming cost V 1 base and J 2 bases, with 6 bases left between them. The germline V gene encodes CDR1 LNHDA and CDR2 SQIVND (reference sequence).

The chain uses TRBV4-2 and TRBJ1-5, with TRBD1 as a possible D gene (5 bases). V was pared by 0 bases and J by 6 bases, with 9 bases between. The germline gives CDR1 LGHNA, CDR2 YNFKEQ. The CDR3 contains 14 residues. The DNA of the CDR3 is TGTGCCAGCAGCCAAGATCAGGGTGGTCAGCCCCAGCATTTT. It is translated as CASSQDQGGQPQHF.

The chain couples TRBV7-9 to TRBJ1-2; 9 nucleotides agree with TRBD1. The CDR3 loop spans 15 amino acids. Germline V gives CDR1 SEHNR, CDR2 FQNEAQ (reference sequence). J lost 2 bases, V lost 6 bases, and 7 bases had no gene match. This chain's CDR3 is CASRGQGGANYGYTF. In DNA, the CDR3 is TGTGCCAGCAGGGGACAGGGCGGGGCGAACTATGGCTACACCTTC. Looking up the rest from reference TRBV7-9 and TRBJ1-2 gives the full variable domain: DTGVSQNPRHKITKRGQNVTFRCDPISEHNRLYWYRQTLGQGPEFLTYFQNEAQLEKSRLLSDRFSAERPKGSFSTLEIQRTEQGDSAMYLCASRGQGGANYGYTFGSGTRLTVV.

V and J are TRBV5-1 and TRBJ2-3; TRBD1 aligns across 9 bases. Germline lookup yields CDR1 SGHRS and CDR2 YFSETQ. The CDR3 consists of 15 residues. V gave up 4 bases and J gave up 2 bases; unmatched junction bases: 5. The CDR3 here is CASSGGQGLTDTQYF. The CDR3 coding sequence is TGCGCCAGCAGCGGGGGACAGGGACTCACAGATACGCAGTATTTT. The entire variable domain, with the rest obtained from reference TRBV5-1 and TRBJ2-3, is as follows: KAGVTQTPRYLIKTRGQQVTLSCSPISGHRSVSWYQQTPGQGLQFLFEYFSETQRNKGNFPGRFSGRQFSNSRSEMNVSTLELGDSALYLCASSGGQGLTDTQYFGPGTRLTVL.

As DNA, the CDR3 is TGTGCCAGCAGCTCCCAGGGACAGCATGGCTACACCTTC. This sequence encodes CASSSQGQHGYTF. The genes are TRBV11-2 and TRBJ1-2; TRBD1 aligns across 7 bases. The germline V gene has CDR1 SGHAT and CDR2 FQNNGV. The junction had 5 bases not matched to a gene; V was cut back by 4 bases and J by 6 bases. The CDR3 contains 13 residues.

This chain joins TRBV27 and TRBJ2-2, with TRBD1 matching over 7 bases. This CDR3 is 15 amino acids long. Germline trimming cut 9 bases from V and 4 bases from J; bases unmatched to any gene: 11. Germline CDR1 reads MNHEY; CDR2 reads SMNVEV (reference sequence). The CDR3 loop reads CARLTGSFFTGELFF. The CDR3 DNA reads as TGTGCCAGGTTGACAGGGAGTTTTTTCACCGGGGAGCTGTTTTTT.

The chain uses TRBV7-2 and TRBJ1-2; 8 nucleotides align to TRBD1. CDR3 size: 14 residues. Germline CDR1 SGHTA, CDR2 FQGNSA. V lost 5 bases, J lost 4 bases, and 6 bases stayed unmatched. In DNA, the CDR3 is TGTGCCAGCAGCCCGAGACAGGGGACCTATGGCTACACCTTC. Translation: CASSPRQGTYGYTF.

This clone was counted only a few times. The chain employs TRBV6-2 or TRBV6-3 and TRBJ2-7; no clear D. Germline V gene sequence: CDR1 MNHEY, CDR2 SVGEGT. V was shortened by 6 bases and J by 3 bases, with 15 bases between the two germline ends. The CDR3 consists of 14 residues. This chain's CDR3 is CASSQPGGGYEQYF. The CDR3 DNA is TGTGCCAGCAGCCAACCGGGCGGCGGCTACGAGCAGTACTTC.

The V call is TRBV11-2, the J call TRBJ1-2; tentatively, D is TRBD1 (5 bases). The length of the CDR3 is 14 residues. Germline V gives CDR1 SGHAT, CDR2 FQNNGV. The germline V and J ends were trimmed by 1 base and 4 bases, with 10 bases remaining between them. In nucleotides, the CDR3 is TGTGCCAGCAGCTTAGTTGGGGCCCCCTATGGCTACACCTTC. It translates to CASSLVGAPYGYTF.

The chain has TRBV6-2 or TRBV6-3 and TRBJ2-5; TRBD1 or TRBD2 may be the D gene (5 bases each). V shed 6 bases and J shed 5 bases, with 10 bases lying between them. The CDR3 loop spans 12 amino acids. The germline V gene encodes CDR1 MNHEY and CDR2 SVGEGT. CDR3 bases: TGTGCCAGCAGCCTGGGGACGGAGACCCAGTACTTC. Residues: CASSLGTETQYF.

CDR3 loop: CASSLSAGGTDTQYF. The CDR3 nucleotides are TGTGCCAGCAGTTTATCAGCGGGGGGCACAGATACGCAGTATTTT. This chain uses TRBV27 with TRBJ2-3; 8 bases fit TRBD2. Germline V lookup: CDR1 MNHEY, CDR2 SMNVEV (reference sequence). V lost 0 bases, J lost 1 base, and 0 bases stayed unmatched. The CDR3 loop spans 15 amino acids.

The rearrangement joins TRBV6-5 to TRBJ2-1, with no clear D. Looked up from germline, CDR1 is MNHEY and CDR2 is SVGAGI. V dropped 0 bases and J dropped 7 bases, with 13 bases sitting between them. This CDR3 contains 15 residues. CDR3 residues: CASSYSDLAVNEQFF. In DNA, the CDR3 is TGTGCCAGCAGTTACTCGGACCTGGCCGTAAATGAGCAGTTCTTC.

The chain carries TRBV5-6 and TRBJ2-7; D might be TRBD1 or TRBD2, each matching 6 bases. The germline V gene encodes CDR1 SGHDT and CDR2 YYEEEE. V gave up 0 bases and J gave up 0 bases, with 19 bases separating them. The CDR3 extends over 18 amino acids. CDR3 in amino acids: CASSLGVGGSVTSYEQYV. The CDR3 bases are TGTGCCAGCAGCTTGGGGGTCGGGGGCAGTGTTACCTCCTACGAGCAGTACGTC.

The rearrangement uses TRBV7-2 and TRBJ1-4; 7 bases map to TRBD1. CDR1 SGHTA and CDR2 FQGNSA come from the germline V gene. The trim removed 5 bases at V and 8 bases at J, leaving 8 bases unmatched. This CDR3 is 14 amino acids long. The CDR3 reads CASSPTGLREKLFF. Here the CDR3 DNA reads TGTGCCAGCAGCCCGACAGGGCTTAGGGAAAAACTGTTTTTT. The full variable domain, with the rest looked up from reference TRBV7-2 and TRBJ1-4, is GAGVSQSPSNKVTEKGKDVELRCDPISGHTALYWYRQSLGQGLEFLIYFQGNSAPDKSGLPSDRFSAERTGGSVSTLTIQRTQQEDSAVYLCASSPTGLREKLFFGSGTQLSVL.

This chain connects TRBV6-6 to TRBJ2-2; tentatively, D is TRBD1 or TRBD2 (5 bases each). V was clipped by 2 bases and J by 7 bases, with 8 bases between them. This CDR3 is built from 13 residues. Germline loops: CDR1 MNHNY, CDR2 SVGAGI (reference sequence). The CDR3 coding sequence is TGTGCCAGCAGTTACGGGGGTGGCGGGGAGCTGTTTTTT. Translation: CASSYGGGGELFF.

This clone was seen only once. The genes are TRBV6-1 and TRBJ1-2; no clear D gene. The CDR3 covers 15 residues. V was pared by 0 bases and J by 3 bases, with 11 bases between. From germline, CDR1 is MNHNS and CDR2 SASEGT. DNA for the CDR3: TGTGCCAGCAGTGAAGCTTCCAATTCGCACTATGGCTACACCTTC. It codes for CASSEASNSHYGYTF.

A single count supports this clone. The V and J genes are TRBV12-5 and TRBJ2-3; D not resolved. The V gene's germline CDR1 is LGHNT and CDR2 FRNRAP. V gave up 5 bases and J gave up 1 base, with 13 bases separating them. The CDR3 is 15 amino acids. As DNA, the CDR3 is TGTGCTAGTGGTCCAACCTCCGACGGCACAGATACGCAGTATTTT. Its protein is CASGPTSDGTDTQYF.

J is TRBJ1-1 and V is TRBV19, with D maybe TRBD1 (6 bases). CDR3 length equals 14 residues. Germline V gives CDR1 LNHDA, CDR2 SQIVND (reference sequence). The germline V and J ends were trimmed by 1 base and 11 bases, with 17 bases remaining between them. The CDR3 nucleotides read TGTGCCAGTAGTATAGGGGGGCAGGCTTCTCCGGCTTTCTTT. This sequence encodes CASSIGGQASPAFF.

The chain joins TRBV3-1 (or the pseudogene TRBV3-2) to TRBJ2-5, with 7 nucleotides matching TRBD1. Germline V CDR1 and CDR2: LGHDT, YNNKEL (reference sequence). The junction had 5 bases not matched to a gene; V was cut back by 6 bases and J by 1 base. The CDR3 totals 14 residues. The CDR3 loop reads CASRPGTVQETQYF. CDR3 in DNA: TGTGCCAGCAGACCCGGGACAGTCCAAGAGACCCAGTACTTC.

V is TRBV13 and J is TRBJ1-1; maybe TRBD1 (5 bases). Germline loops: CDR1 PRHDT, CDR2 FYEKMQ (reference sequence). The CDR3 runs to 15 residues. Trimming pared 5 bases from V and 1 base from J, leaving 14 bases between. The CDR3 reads CASSTVRDQNTEAFF. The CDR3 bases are TGTGCCAGCAGCACAGTCCGGGACCAGAACACTGAAGCTTTCTTT.

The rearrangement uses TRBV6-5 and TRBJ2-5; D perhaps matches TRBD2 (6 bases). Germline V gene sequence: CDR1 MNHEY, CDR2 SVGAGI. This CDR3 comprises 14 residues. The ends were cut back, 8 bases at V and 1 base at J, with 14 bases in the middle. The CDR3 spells CASLEGGLQETQYF. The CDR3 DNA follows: TGTGCCAGCTTGGAGGGAGGCCTCCAAGAGACCCAGTACTTC.